The 9 T cell receptor beta chains below all came from one sample that was sequenced in a study of blood T cell repertoires in COVID-19. Data came from immunoSEQ multiplex PCR; TCRdb stores just in-frame clones and leaves some out. Of just under 55,000 clones detected, 90% appear once; the ten largest clones hold just under 8.5%. Sequencing was carried out using peripheral blood. These TCRs come from a woman in her thirties or forties with active COVID-19.

V gene TRBV6-5 combines with J gene TRBJ1-5; D is unclear. The CDR3 runs 15 residues. V was pared by 2 bases and J by 3 bases, with 11 bases between. Germline V lookup: CDR1 MNHEY, CDR2 SVGAGI. CDR3 bases: TGTGCCAGCAGTTACGGGCCGACATCCAATCAGCCCCAGCATTTT. Protein product: CASSYGPTSNQPQHF.

The V and J genes are TRBV9 and TRBJ2-7; the match to TRBD2 covers 7 bases. Germline loops: CDR1 SGDLS, CDR2 YYNGEE. The CDR3 is made up of 15 amino acids. With 4 bases clipped from V and 6 bases from J, the junction kept 13 bases outside the gene matches. CDR3 loop: CASSPSGLELAEQYF. Written as DNA, the CDR3 is TGTGCCAGCAGCCCTTCTGGACTAGAGTTAGCCGAGCAGTACTTC.

The chain combines TRBV5-4 with TRBJ2-2; 7 positions agree with TRBD1. The CDR3 runs to 16 residues. CDR1 is SGHNT and CDR2 is YYREEE in the germline V gene (reference sequence). V was clipped by 3 bases and J by 1 base; unmatched bases: 6. Written as DNA, the CDR3 is TGTGCCAGCAGCTCGGGAAGGGGGCAGAACACCGGGGAGCTGTTTTTT. Its protein product is CASSSGRGQNTGELFF. The whole variable domain, filled in from reference TRBV5-4 and TRBJ2-2, reads ETGVTQSPTHLIKTRGQQVTLRCSSQSGHNTVSWYQQALGQGPQFIFQYYREEENGRGNFPPRFSGLQFPNYSSELNVNALELDDSALYLCASSSGRGQNTGELFFGEGSRLTVL.

The gene calls are TRBV11-3 and TRBJ1-4; 7 bases fit TRBD1. The V and J ends lost 0 bases and 10 bases, in that order; junction bases with no gene match: 5. Per the germline V gene, CDR1 is SGHNT and CDR2 is YENEEA. This CDR3 is built from 14 residues. CDR3 amino acids: CASSLDRGTGKLFF. CDR3 DNA sequence: TGTGCCAGCAGCTTAGACAGGGGGACGGGAAAACTGTTTTTT. Full variable domain (remainder filled in from reference TRBV11-3 and TRBJ1-4): EAGVVQSPRYKIIEKKQPVAFWCNPISGHNTLYWYLQNLGQGPELLIRYENEEAVDDSQLPKDRFSAERLKGVDSTLKIQPAELGDSAVYLCASSLDRGTGKLFFGSGTQLSVL.

This sequence joins TRBV3-1 (or the pseudogene TRBV3-2) and TRBJ2-1, with D possibly matching TRBD2 (6 bases). Germline loops: CDR1 LGHDT, CDR2 YNNKEL (reference sequence). This CDR3 is 11 amino acids long. V was trimmed by 3 bases and J by 10 bases, leaving 7 bases between them. CDR3: CASSQAGEQFF. DNA of the CDR3: TGTGCCAGCAGCCAGGCGGGGGAGCAGTTCTTC.

This clone came up a few times. This sequence joins TRBV5-4 and TRBJ1-2, with a weak D call TRBD1 (5 bases). CDR1 is SGHNT and CDR2 is YYREEE in the germline V gene (reference sequence). V was cut by 4 bases and J by 4 bases, with 14 bases left in between. The CDR3 runs to 14 residues. CDR3 amino acids: CASSRPEGVYGYTF. The CDR3 region has the DNA TGTGCCAGCAGCCGACCGGAAGGGGTCTATGGCTACACCTTC.

This clone was picked up a small number of times. CDR3 sequence (DNA): TGTGCCAGCCGTAGCACAGATACGCAGTATTTT. Amino acid sequence: CASRSTDTQYF. J is TRBJ2-3 and V is TRBV6-5, with D hard to call. The germline CDR1 and CDR2 sequences are MNHEY and SVGAGI. V lost 8 bases and J lost 0, with 3 bases in between. This CDR3 contains 11 residues.

The V gene is TRBV19, the J gene TRBJ2-1, with D perhaps TRBD1 (5 bases). This CDR3 has 13 residues. CDR1 LNHDA and CDR2 SQIVND come from the germline V gene (reference sequence). Deletions cut 10 bases from V and 3 bases from J, with 13 bases between. The CDR3 is CATDTGYYNEQFF. The CDR3 nucleotides read TGTGCCACCGACACAGGATACTACAATGAGCAGTTCTTC.

The chain links TRBV5-5 to TRBJ1-1, with D perhaps matching TRBD1 (6 bases). Germline CDR1 reads SGHKS; CDR2 reads YYEKEE (reference sequence). The ends were cut back, 5 bases at V and 11 bases at J, with 16 bases in the middle. CDR3 length: 12 amino acids. The CDR3 sequence: CASSYLGGLAFF. CDR3 in DNA: TGTGCCAGCAGTTACCTAGGGGGATTGGCTTTCTTT.